Listed here are 2 T cell receptor beta chains from one sample, sequenced in a study. Clones were sequenced by immunoSEQ multiplex PCR, and TCRdb holds only the in-frame ones, with some missing. Of about 68,000 clones detected, around 95% appear once; the ten largest clones hold 4% to 5%. Input material: PBMCs. The receptor source for this set is a man aged 35-49 years with rheumatoid arthritis.

The genes are TRBV10-3 and TRBJ2-1; a weak D match, TRBD1 (5 bases). Trimming shortened V by 6 bases and J by 0 bases, and 12 bases separated the two germline ends. CDR3 length: 15 amino acids. The germline gives CDR1 ENHRY, CDR2 SYGVKD. CDR3 protein: CAISSDSASYNEQFF. CDR3 in DNA: TGTGCCATCAGCTCCGACAGTGCCTCCTACAATGAGCAGTTCTTC.

The chain employs TRBV11-2 and TRBJ2-4, with TRBD2 matching 14 bases. The CDR3 runs to 15 residues. The germline gives CDR1 SGHAT, CDR2 FQNNGV. J lost 5 bases, V lost 3 bases, and 0 bases had no gene match. CDR3 nucleotide sequence: TGTGCCAGCAGCTTGGGACTAGCGGGAGAAAACATTCAGTACTTC. Its protein is CASSLGLAGENIQYF.